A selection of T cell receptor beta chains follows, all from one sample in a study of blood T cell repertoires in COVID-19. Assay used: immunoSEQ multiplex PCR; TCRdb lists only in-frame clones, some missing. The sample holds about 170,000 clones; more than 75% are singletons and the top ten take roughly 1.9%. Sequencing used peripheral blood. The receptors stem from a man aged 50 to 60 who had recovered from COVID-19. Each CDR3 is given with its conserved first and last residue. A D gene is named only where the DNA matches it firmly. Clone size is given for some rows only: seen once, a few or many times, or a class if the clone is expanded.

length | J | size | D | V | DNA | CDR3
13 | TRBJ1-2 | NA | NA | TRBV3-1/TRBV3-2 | TGTGCCAGCAGCCAAGGACCCGAGGGTGGCTACACCTTC | CASSQGPEGGYTF
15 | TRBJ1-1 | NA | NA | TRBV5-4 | TGTGCCAGCAGCTTGAAGGGGCCTCCCATAGCTGAAGCTTTCTTT | CASSLKGPPIAEAFF
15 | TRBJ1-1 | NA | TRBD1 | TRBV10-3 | TGTGCCATCAGAGATGGACAGGCTTTGAACACTGAAGCTTTCTTT | CAIRDGQALNTEAFF
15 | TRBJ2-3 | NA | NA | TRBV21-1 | NA | CASSKVAAGADTQYF
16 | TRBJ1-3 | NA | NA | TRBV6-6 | TGTGCCAGCAGGGACGACAGGACCCTCTCTGGAAACACCATATATTTT | CASRDDRTLSGNTIYF
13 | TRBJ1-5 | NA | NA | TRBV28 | TGTGCCAGCAGTTTATTGGGGGGGCAGCCCCAGCATTTT | CASSLLGGQPQHF
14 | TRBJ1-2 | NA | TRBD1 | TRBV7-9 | TGTGCCAGCAGCGCTCGACAGGGAAACTATGGCTACACCTTC | CASSARQGNYGYTF
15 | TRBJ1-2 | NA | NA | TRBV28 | TGTGCCAGCAGTTTATCCCCACAGGCTAACTATGGCTACACCTTC | CASSLSPQANYGYTF
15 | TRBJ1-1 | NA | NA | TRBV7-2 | TGTGCCAGCAGCTTAGCATCCGGGAAGAACACTGAAGCTTTCTTT | CASSLASGKNTEAFF
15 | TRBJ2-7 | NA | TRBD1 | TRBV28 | TGTGCCAGCAGTTTTTCTAGAGGGGGCACTTACGAGCAGTACTTC | CASSFSRGGTYEQYF
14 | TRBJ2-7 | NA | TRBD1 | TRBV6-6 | TGTGCCAGCACCGGGACAGGGTGGGCCTACGAGCAGTACTTC | CASTGTGWAYEQYF
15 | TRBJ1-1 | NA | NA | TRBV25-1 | TGTGCCAGCAGTGGCACGGGGGGGCCAAACACTGAAGCTTTCTTT | CASSGTGGPNTEAFF
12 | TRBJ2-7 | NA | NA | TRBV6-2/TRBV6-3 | TGTGCCAGCAGTTCACTACCCCGCGAGCAGTACTTC | CASSSLPREQYF
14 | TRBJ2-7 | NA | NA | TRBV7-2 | TGTGCCAGCAGCAAAACCGGGACAAACTACGAGCAGTACTTC | CASSKTGTNYEQYF
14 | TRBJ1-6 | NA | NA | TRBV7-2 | TGTGCCAGCAGCTTAGAACATTATAATTCACCCCTCCACTTT | CASSLEHYNSPLHF
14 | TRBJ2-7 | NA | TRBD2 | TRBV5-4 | TGTGCCAGCAGCTTGGGACTAGCTTCCTACGAGCAGTACTTC | CASSLGLASYEQYF
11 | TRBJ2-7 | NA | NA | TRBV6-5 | TGTGCCAGCAGCACTAATTACGAGCAGTACTTC | CASSTNYEQYF
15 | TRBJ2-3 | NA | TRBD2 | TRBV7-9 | TGTGCCAGCAGCTTAGGGACTAGCGGGAGGGATACGCAGTATTTT | CASSLGTSGRDTQYF
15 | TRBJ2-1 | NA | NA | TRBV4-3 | TGCGCCAGCCCTTTTGTAACAGGGATGACCAATGAGCAGTTCTTC | CASPFVTGMTNEQFF
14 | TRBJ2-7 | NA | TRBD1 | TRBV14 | TGTGCCAGCAGCCCTAGGGACAGGTGGGGCGAGCAGTACTTC | CASSPRDRWGEQYF
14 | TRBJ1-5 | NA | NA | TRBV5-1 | TGCGCCAGCAGCCCCTCGGGGAACAATCAGCCCCAGCATTTT | CASSPSGNNQPQHF
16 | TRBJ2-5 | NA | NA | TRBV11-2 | TGTGCCAGCAGCTCCTTGACTAGGAGGGGTCCAGAGACCCAGTACTTC | CASSSLTRRGPETQYF
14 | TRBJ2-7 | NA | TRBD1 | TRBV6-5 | TGTGCCAGCGCGGACAGGGGACGGGCCTACGAGCAGTACTTC | CASADRGRAYEQYF
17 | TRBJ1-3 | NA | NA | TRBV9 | TGTGCCAGCAGCGCCTCGCTCCGGGGGGCCTCTGGAAACACCATATATTTT | CASSASLRGASGNTIYF
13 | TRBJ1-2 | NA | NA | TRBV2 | TGTGCCAGCAGTAAGACGGGGGAAGATGGCTACACCTTC | CASSKTGEDGYTF
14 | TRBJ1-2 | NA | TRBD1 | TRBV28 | TGTGCCAGCAGGCCCCCGGGACAGGGGAGGGGCTACACCTTC | CASRPPGQGRGYTF
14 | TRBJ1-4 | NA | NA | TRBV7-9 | TGTGCCAGCAGCCTACGGGCGGGTAATGAAAAACTGTTTTTT | CASSLRAGNEKLFF
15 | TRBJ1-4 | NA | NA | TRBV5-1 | TGCGCCAGCAGCTTGAGTCCCGGGAGGATTGAAAAACTGTTTTTT | CASSLSPGRIEKLFF
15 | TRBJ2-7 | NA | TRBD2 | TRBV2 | TGTGCCAGCAGTGCCGGGACTAGCGGTTTCTACGAGCAGTACTTC | CASSAGTSGFYEQYF
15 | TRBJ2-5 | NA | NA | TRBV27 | TGTGCCAGCAGTGTTAGCCCGGGGGTTCAAGAGACCCAGTACTTC | CASSVSPGVQETQYF
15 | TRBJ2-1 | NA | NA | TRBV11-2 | TGTGCCAGCAGCGCCACGGGGGGCGGCTACAATGAGCAGTTCTTC | CASSATGGGYNEQFF
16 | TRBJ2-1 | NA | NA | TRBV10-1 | TGCGCCAGCGTTGGAGAGCTCCGGAGCTCCTACAATGAGCAGTTCTTC | CASVGELRSSYNEQFF
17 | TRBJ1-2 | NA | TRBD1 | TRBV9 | TGTGCCAGCAGCGTAGGGGACAGGGGGAGACTAGGCTATGGCTACACCTTC | CASSVGDRGRLGYGYTF
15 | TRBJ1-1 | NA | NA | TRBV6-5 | TGTGCCAGCAGGCGGTCAGGGGCCGAGAACACTGAAGCTTTCTTT | CASRRSGAENTEAFF
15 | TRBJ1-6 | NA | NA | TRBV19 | TGTGCCAGTAGTATCTCGGCGGGTCGGGGGTCACCCCTCCACTTT | CASSISAGRGSPLHF
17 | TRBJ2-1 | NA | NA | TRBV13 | TGTGCCAGCAGCTCCCGTAGGGGAGCGGGCCCGGCGGGGGAGCAGTTCTTC | CASSSRRGAGPAGEQFF
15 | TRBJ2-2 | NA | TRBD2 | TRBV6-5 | TGTGCCAGCAGTTTTCTAGCGGGAGGGCCCGGGGAGCTGTTTTTT | CASSFLAGGPGELFF
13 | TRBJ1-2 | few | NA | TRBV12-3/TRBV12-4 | TGTGCCAGCAGTTCGCAGGGGACCTATGGCTACACCTTC | CASSSQGTYGYTF
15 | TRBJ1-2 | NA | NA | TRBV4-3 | TGCGCCAGCAGCCTCGTCCGGGGGGTTGACTATGGCTACACCTTC | CASSLVRGVDYGYTF
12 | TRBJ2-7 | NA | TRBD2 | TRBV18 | TGTGCCAGCTCCCCGGGAGGAAACGAGCAGTACTTC | CASSPGGNEQYF
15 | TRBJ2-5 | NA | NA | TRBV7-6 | TGTGCCAGCAGCCCGAAAGGACTAAAACAAGAGACCCAGTACTTC | CASSPKGLKQETQYF
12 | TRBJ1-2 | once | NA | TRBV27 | TGTGCCAGCAGTTTCCGGGGGTCTGGCTACACCTTC | CASSFRGSGYTF
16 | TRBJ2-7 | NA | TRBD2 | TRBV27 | TGTGCCAGCAGTTCACCAGGACTAGCGGCCTCCTACGAGCAGTACTTC | CASSSPGLAASYEQYF